This TCR beta chain was obtained from a study of cytomegalovirus exposure and HLA in healthy donors. Study-wide results and caveats: The tendency of first-cohort TCR clusters to co-occur in the 100 to 150 validation repertoires emerged from a later analysis.

Clones were sequenced by immunoSEQ multiplex PCR, and TCRdb holds only the in-frame ones, with some missing. The table has 200,000 or so clones, roughly 84% seen once. Germline CDR1 and CDR2: MNHNY and SVGAGI (reference sequence). V gave up 2 bases and J gave up 1 base, with 9 bases separating them. The CDR3 extends over 14 amino acids. This clone has more than one count but fewer than ten. What it binds is unknown. Sequenced material: PBMCs. The TCR was taken from a woman aged 18-29 years in good health and CMV-seropositive. The V gene is TRBV6-6, the J gene TRBJ2-7; no firm D call. CDR3 region: CASSYLSTSYEQYF. For the CDR3, the DNA is TGTGCCAGCAGTTACCTTAGCACGTCCTACGAGCAGTACTTC.